These 17 T cell receptor beta chains share one sample of origin, sequenced in a study of OX40 agonist ivuxolimab in advanced cancers. Only in-frame clones appear in the TCRdb table, and some are missing; sequencing was by immunoSEQ multiplex PCR. The sample holds about 54,000 clones, 75% to 90% seen once. The sequences come from CD4+ or CD8+ T cells sorted from blood, collected in a trial of the OX40 agonist ivuxolimab. The source of these receptors is an adult with an advanced solid tumor such as melanoma, head and neck, liver or kidney cancer.

This rearrangement joins TRBV6-5 to TRBJ1-1; the D is unclear. This CDR3 has 15 residues. Trimming stripped 2 bases from V and 0 bases from J, with 10 bases between. Looked up from germline, CDR1 is MNHEY and CDR2 is SVGAGI. CDR3 sequence: CASSYRVGMNTEAFF. CDR3 sequence (DNA): TGTGCCAGCAGTTACCGGGTGGGGATGAACACTGAAGCTTTCTTT.

The chain employs TRBV19 and TRBJ2-2; perhaps D is TRBD1 or TRBD2 (5 bases each). CDR1 is LNHDA, CDR2 SQIVND, per germline (reference sequence). The CDR3 runs 15 residues. V lost 1 base, J lost 4 bases, and 10 bases lay in between. DNA of the CDR3: TGTGCCAGTAGTATAGTGGGGGTTATCACCGGGGAGCTGTTTTTT. It codes for CASSIVGVITGELFF.

This chain uses TRBV6-6 with TRBJ1-6; the match to TRBD1 covers 7 bases. The CDR3 is 13 amino acids. With V trimmed by 5 bases and J by 9 bases, 4 bases remained unmatched. Germline-derived CDR1 and CDR2 are MNHNY and SVGAGI (reference sequence). CDR3 in DNA: TGTGCCAGCAGTAACAGGGGCATTTCACCCCTCCACTTT. This encodes CASSNRGISPLHF.

J is TRBJ2-5 and V is TRBV28; 15 bases match TRBD2. The CDR3 runs to 17 residues. V lost 6 bases and J lost 5; bases outside the gene matches: 10. CDR1 is MDHEN and CDR2 is SYDVKM in the germline V gene. The DNA for the CDR3 is TGTGCCAGCAGGGGTCCGGGACTAGCGGGGGGAGGCGAGACCCAGTACTTC. Translation: CASRGPGLAGGGETQYF.

The V call is TRBV5-6, the J call TRBJ1-1, with a tentative D call TRBD1 (5 bases). V lost 7 bases and J lost 1, with 14 bases in between. The CDR3 sequence is 14 residues long. Germline CDR1 and CDR2: SGHDT and YYEEEE. CDR3 loop: CASHETGGNTEAFF. The CDR3 nucleotides are TGTGCCAGCCACGAGACCGGGGGGAACACTGAAGCTTTCTTT.

This clone occurred once. The chain combines TRBV19 with TRBJ1-1; TRBD1 is a possible D gene (5 bases). Germline CDR1 LNHDA, CDR2 SQIVND (reference sequence). Trimming pared 3 bases from V and 1 base from J, leaving 18 bases between. This CDR3 region has 17 residues. CDR3 DNA: TGTGCCAGTAGTATGGGGAGGGGAGCATGGAAGAACACTGAAGCTTTCTTT. It yields the protein CASSMGRGAWKNTEAFF.

The chain joins TRBV2 to TRBJ1-5; 9 nucleotides match TRBD1. V was pared by 5 bases and J by 6 bases, with 8 bases of the junction left unmatched. Germline V gives CDR1 SNHLY, CDR2 FYNNEI. CDR3 length: 15 amino acids. The CDR3 spells CASSSQGASSQPQHF. The DNA for the CDR3 is TGTGCCAGCAGTTCACAGGGGGCTTCGAGTCAGCCCCAGCATTTT.

This clone was seen more than once but under ten times. This chain links TRBV7-2 with TRBJ1-5; no definite D call. Germline lookup yields CDR1 SGHTA and CDR2 FQGNSA. Trimming shortened V by 2 bases and J by 4 bases, and 6 bases separated the two germline ends. This CDR3 has 13 amino acids. The DNA for the CDR3 is TGTGCCAGCAGCTTAAGCCTGAATCAGCCCCAGCATTTT. It encodes CASSLSLNQPQHF. Variable domain in full (rest from reference TRBV7-2 and TRBJ1-5): GAGVSQSPSNKVTEKGKDVELRCDPISGHTALYWYRQSLGQGLEFLIYFQGNSAPDKSGLPSDRFSAERTGGSVSTLTIQRTQQEDSAVYLCASSLSLNQPQHFGDGTRLSIL.

CDR3 in DNA: TGTGCCAGCAGCCTTGGACCGAACCAAGAGACCCAGTACTTC. Translation: CASSLGPNQETQYF. The chain employs TRBV9 and TRBJ2-5; D is unresolved. Germline V gene sequence: CDR1 SGDLS, CDR2 YYNGEE. V was clipped by 4 bases and J by 0 bases, with 10 bases between them. The CDR3 loop spans 14 amino acids.

The J gene is TRBJ2-7, the V gene TRBV6-5; D may be TRBD2 (6 bases). CDR1 is MNHEY and CDR2 is SVGAGI in the germline V gene. V gave up 5 bases and J gave up 9 bases, with 17 bases separating them. The CDR3 runs to 13 residues. CDR3 nucleotide sequence: TGTGCCAGCAGTACTGGAGGGAGGAATTCGCAGTACTTC. Residues: CASSTGGRNSQYF.

V usage is TRBV5-8 and J usage is TRBJ1-1; TRBD1 is a possible D gene (5 bases). The CDR3 length is 18 residues. Germline-derived CDR1 and CDR2 are SGHTS and YDEGEE. Trimming took off 1 base at V and 2 bases at J, with 21 bases between the two ends. This CDR3 reads CASSLQLVGSGLNTEAFF. The CDR3 coding sequence is TGTGCCAGCAGCTTGCAGTTGGTCGGCTCAGGGCTAAACACTGAAGCTTTCTTT.

This chain links TRBV5-6 with TRBJ2-4, with D perhaps matching TRBD1 (5 bases). The CDR3 is 14 residues long. The V end was cut by 2 bases, the J end by 7 bases, with 13 bases between. Germline CDR1 and CDR2: SGHDT and YYEEEE. In DNA form, the CDR3 reads TGTGCCAGCAGCTTCCAGGGTAACCGGAACATTCAGTACTTC. This translates into CASSFQGNRNIQYF.

The rearrangement uses TRBV27 and TRBJ2-1; a weak D match, TRBD2 (6 bases). The CDR3 sequence is 14 residues long. With 7 bases removed from V and 0 bases from J, the gap between germline ends came to 10 bases. CDR1 and CDR2 from the germline V gene are MNHEY and SMNVEV (reference sequence). CDR3 DNA: TGTGCCAGCAACGGGGGACTCTCCTACAATGAGCAGTTCTTC. This codes for CASNGGLSYNEQFF.

Worth noting for this clone: The sample holds other DNA sequences that translate to the same CDR3. The genes are TRBV7-2 and TRBJ2-2; 11 nucleotides match TRBD2. The J segment lost 6 bases and the V segment lost 1 base, leaving 1 base of the junction unmatched. Germline values: CDR1 SGHTA, CDR2 FQGNSA. The CDR3 runs 15 residues. CDR3 residues: CASSLVLAGAGELFF. CDR3 coding DNA: TGTGCCAGCAGCTTAGTACTAGCGGGGGCCGGGGAGCTGTTTTTT.

The chain has TRBV10-2 and TRBJ2-7; 9 nucleotides align to TRBD1. Germline values: CDR1 WSHSY, CDR2 SAAADI. The CDR3 has 15 amino acids. V gave up 0 bases and J gave up 4 bases; unmatched junction bases: 4. The CDR3 DNA sequence: TGCGCCAGCAGTGAGTCGGACAGGGGACGATACGAGCAGTACTTC. Translation: CASSESDRGRYEQYF.

V and J are TRBV28 and TRBJ2-7, with TRBD1 as a possible D gene (6 bases). This CDR3 region has 12 residues. The germline V and J ends were trimmed by 11 bases and 5 bases, with 16 bases remaining between them. Germline values: CDR1 MDHEN, CDR2 SYDVKM. This CDR3 is CAGSEGVHEQYF. As DNA, the CDR3 is TGTGCCGGATCTGAGGGGGTACACGAGCAGTACTTC.

This clone was seen a handful of times. The chain joins TRBV19 to TRBJ2-3; the match to TRBD2 covers 7 bases. In germline, CDR1 is LNHDA, CDR2 SQIVND (reference sequence). The CDR3 is 16 residues long. Trimming cost V 4 bases and J 1 base; bases outside gene matches: 8. CDR3: CASSNGGGVRTDTQYF. The CDR3 DNA reads as TGTGCCAGTAGTAATGGTGGGGGGGTACGCACAGATACGCAGTATTTT.